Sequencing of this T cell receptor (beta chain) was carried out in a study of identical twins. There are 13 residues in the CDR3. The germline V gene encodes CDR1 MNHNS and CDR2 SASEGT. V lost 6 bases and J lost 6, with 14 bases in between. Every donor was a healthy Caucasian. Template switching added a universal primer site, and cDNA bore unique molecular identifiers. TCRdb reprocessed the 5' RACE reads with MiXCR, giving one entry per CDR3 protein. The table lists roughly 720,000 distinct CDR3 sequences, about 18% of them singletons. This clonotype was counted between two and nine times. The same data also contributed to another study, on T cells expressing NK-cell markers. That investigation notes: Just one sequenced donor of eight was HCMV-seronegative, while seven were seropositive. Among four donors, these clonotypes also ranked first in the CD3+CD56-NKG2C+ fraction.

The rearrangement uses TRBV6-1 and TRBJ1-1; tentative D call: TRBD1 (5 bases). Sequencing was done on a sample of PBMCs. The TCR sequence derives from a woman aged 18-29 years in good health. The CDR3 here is CASSTGGVAEAFF. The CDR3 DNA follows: TGTGCCAGCAGCACGGGAGGGGTGGCTGAAGCTTTCTTT.